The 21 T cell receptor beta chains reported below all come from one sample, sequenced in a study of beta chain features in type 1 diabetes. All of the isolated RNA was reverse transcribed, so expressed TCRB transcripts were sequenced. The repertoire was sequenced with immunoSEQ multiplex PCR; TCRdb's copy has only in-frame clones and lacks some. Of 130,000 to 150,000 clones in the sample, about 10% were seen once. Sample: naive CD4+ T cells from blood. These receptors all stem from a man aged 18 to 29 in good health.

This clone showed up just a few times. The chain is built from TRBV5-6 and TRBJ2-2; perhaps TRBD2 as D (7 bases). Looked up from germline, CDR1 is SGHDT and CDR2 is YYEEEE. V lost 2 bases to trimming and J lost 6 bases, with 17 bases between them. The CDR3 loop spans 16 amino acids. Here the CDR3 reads CASSLQRGAVPGELFF. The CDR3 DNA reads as TGTGCCAGCAGCTTACAACGGGGGGCGGTTCCCGGGGAGCTGTTTTTT. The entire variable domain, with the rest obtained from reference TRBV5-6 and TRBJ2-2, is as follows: DAGVTQSPTHLIKTRGQQVTLRCSPKSGHDTVSWYQQALGQGPQFIFQYYEEEERQRGNFPDRFSGHQFPNYSSELNVNALLLGDSALYLCASSLQRGAVPGELFFGEGSRLTVL.

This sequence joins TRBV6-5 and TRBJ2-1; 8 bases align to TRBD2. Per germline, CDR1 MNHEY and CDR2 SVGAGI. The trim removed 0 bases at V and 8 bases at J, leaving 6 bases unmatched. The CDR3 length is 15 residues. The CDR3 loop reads CASSYSGTRYYEQFF. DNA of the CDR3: TGTGCCAGCAGTTACTCCGGGACTAGGTATTATGAGCAGTTCTTC.

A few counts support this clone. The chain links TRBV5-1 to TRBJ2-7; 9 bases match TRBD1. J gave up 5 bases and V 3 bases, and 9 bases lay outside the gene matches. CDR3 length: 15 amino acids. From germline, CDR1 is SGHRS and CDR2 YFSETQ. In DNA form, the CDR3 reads TGCGCCAGCAGCTCAAGTCCCGGGACAGGGAACGAGCAGTACTTC. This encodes CASSSSPGTGNEQYF.

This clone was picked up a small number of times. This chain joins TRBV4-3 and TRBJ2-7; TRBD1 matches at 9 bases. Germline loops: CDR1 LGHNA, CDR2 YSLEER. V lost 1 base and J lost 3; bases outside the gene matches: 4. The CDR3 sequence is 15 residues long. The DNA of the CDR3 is TGCGCCAGCAGCCAAGGACAGGGGGTAAACTACGAGCAGTACTTC. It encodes CASSQGQGVNYEQYF.

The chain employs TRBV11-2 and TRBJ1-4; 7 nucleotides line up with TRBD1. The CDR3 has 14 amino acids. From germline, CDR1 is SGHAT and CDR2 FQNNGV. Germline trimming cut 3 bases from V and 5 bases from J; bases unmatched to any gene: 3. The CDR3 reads CASSFGTVNEKLFF. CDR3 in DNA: TGTGCCAGCAGCTTCGGGACAGTAAATGAAAAACTGTTTTTT.

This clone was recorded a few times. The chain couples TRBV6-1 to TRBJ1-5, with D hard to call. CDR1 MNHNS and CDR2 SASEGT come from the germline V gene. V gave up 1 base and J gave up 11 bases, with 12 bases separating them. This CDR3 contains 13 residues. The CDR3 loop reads CASSEGLEQSQHF. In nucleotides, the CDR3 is TGTGCCAGCAGTGAAGGGCTCGAACAGTCCCAGCATTTT.

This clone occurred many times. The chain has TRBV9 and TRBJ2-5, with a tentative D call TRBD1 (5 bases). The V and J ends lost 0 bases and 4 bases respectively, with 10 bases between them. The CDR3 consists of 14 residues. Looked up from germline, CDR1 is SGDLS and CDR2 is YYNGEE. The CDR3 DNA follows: TGTGCCAGCAGCGTAGTACAGGCAGGAGAGACCCAGTACTTC. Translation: CASSVVQAGETQYF.

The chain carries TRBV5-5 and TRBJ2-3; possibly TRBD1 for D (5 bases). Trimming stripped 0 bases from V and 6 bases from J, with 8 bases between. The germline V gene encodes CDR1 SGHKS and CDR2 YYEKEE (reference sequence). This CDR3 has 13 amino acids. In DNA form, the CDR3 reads TGTGCCAGCAGCTTGGCAGGGTCCGATACGCAGTATTTT. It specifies CASSLAGSDTQYF.

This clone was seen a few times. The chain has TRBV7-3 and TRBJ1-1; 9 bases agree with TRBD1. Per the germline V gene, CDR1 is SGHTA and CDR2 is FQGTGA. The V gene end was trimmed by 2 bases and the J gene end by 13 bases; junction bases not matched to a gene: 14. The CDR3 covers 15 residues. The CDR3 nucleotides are TGTGCCAGCAGCTTATATTTACAGGGGGCGTCTGAGGTTTTCTTT. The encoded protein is CASSLYLQGASEVFF. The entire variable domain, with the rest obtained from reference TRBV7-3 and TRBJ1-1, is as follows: GAGVSQTPSNKVTEKGKYVELRCDPISGHTALYWYRQSLGQGPEFLIYFQGTGAADDSGLPNDRFFAVRPEGSVSTLKIQRTERGDSAVYLCASSLYLQGASEVFFGQGTRLTVV.

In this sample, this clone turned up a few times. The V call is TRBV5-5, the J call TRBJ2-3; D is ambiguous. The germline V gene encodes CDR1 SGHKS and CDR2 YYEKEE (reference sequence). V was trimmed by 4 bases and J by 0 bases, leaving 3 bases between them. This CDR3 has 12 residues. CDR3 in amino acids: CASSLSTDTQYF. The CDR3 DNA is TGTGCCAGCAGCCTTAGCACAGATACGCAGTATTTT.

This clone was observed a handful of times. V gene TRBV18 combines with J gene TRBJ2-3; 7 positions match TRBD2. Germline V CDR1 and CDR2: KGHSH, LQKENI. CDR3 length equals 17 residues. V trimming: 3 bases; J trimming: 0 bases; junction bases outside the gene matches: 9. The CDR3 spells CASSPVLATTSTDTQYF. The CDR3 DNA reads TGTGCCAGCTCACCCGTACTAGCGACCACTAGCACAGATACGCAGTATTTT.

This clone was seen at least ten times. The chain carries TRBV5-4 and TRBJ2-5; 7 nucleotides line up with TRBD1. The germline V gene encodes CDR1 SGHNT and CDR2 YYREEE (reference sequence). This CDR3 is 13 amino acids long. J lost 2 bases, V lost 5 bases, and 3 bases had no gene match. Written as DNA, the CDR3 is TGTGCCAGCAGTCCGGGACAGCAAGAGACCCAGTACTTC. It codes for CASSPGQQETQYF.

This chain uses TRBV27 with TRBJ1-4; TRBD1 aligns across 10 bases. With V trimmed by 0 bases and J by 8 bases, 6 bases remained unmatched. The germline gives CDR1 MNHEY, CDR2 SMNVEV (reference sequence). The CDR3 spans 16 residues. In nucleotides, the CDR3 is TGTGCCAGCAGTTTATCTACGACAGGGGGCGAGGAAAAACTGTTTTTT. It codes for CASSLSTTGGEEKLFF.

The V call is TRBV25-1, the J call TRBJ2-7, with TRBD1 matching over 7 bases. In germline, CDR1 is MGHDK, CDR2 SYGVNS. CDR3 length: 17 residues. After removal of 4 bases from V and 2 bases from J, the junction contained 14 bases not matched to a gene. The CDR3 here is CASSGSLGQVKAYEQYF. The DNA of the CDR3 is TGTGCCAGCAGTGGCTCATTAGGACAGGTTAAGGCCTACGAGCAGTACTTC.

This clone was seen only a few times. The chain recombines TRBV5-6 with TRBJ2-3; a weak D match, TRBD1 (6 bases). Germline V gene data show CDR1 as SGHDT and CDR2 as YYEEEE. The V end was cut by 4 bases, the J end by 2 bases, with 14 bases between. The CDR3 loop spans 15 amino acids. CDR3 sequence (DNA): TGTGCCAGCAGCCCGCAAGGGGGATTCACAGATACGCAGTATTTT. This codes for CASSPQGGFTDTQYF.

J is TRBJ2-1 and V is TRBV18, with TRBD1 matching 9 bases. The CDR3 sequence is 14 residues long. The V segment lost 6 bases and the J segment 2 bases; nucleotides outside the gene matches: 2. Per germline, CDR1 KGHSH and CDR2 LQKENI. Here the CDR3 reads CASSWDRAYNEQFF. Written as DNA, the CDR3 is TGTGCCAGCTCCTGGGACAGGGCCTACAATGAGCAGTTCTTC.

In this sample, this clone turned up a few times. This chain's CDR3 is CASSKGFGNQPQHF. DNA of the CDR3: TGTGCCAGCAGTAAGGGGTTTGGCAATCAGCCCCAGCATTTT. The V call is TRBV2, the J call TRBJ1-5; a possible D gene is TRBD1 (5 bases). V was trimmed by 5 bases and J by 2 bases, leaving 10 bases between them. The CDR3 runs to 14 residues. CDR1 and CDR2 (germline): SNHLY, FYNNEI. Looking up the rest from reference TRBV2 and TRBJ1-5 gives the full variable domain: EPEVTQTPSHQVTQMGQEVILRCVPISNHLYFYWYRQILGQKVEFLVSFYNNEISEKSEIFDDQFSVERPDGSNFTLKIRSTKLEDSAMYFCASSKGFGNQPQHFGDGTRLSIL.

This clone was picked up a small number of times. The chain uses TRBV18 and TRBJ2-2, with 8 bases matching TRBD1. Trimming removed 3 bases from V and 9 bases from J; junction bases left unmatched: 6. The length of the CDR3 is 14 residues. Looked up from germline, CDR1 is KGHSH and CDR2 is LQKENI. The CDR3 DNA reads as TGTGCCAGCTCACCGGCGCAGGGGGCCTGGGAGCTGTTTTTT. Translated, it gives CASSPAQGAWELFF.

CDR3 residues: CASSLTGTGVDEQYF. CDR3 nucleotide sequence: TGTGCCAGCAGTCTGACCGGGACAGGGGTAGACGAGCAGTACTTC. The chain has TRBV28 and TRBJ2-7; 10 bases are a match to TRBD1. With V trimmed by 5 bases and J by 5 bases, 9 bases remained unmatched. This CDR3 has 15 amino acids. Germline lookup yields CDR1 MDHEN and CDR2 SYDVKM.

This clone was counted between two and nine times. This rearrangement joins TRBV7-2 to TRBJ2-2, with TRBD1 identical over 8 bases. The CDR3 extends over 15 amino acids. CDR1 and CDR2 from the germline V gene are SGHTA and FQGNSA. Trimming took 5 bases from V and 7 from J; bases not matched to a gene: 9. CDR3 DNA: TGTGCCAGCAGCCCTCAGACAGGGGAATACGGGGAGCTGTTTTTT. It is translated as CASSPQTGEYGELFF.

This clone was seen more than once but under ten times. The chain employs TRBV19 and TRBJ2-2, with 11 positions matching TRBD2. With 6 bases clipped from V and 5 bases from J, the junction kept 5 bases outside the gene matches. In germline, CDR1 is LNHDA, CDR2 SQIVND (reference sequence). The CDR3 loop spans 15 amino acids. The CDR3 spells CASSPGTSGTGELFF. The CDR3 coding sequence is TGTGCCAGTAGCCCTGGGACTAGCGGAACCGGGGAGCTGTTTTTT.